This T cell receptor (beta chain) came from a study of shared clonotypes between healthy human individuals (dated by TCRdb to the early 2020s). Background on the whole study: The cohort included three men and two women between 18 and 49 years of age. Per donor, leukapheresis produced somewhere between about 0.9 and 10 billion PBMCs. The study deeply sequenced blood TCR repertoires of roughly five healthy adults to estimate repertoire size and the extent of clonotype sharing between individuals. For each donor, CD4 naive and CD4 memory were each run on three plates, CD8 naive on two plates, and CD8 memory on one plate. To increase sequencing depth and limit assay-specific biases, TCR repertoire library preparation and sequencing were carried out by different laboratories using diverse techniques.

Using the deep immunoSEQ assay, TCR CDR3 regions were amplified from genomic DNA by multiplex PCR. Extracted genomic DNA from each cell subset was spread evenly across all wells of several immunoSEQ 96-well plates, with each plate serving as a replicate. For sorted subsets, around 200 ng genomic DNA, equal to about 30,000 T cell genomes, was loaded into each replicate PCR. The purified libraries were quantified using a Qubit 3.0 fluorometer, sized with a Bioanalyzer 2100, and then quantified again using the KAPA Library Quantification kit. Each immunoSEQ 96-well plate was sequenced on its own single-read 150-cycle Illumina NextSeq 550 flow cell. In the original analysis: The immunoSEQ output contained only junctional sequences without quality scores, so filtering could not match that applied to full-length reads. To assign V/J genes and CDR3, sequences were annotated against IMGT germline references using PyIR, a Python wrapper for IgBLAST v1.9. Any read was removed if the V/J assignment was weak (E-value above 1e-6), the CDR3 was missing, or the read contained stop codons, out-of-frame junctions, or ambiguous translated residues. V3J clonotypes were defined as sequences sharing the same inferred V gene, J gene, and CDR3 amino acid sequence. The percentage overlap between two repertoires was calculated by dividing the number of shared unique clonotypes by the size of the smaller repertoire. Richness of each repertoire was evaluated using RTK rarefaction, the Chao1 estimator, and Recon v2.1 estimates of unobserved clonotypes. For all TCRbeta clonotypes obtained by the gDNA method from a few donors, generation probabilities were computed with OLGA. The table comes from immuneACCESS by way of TCRdb, which keeps in-frame sequences with V and J called. Part of the clones is missing from these tables; in studies checked, under half for an unresolved V gene and the rest for unknown reasons. V and J calls and clone size are given by that table; D and trimming were obtained from the DNA. This sample comprises about 1 million clones, 70% to 80% of them detected only once. The leading ten clones occupy approximately 0.56% of the sample.

Donors were healthy HIV-negative adults with no recently reported acute infections or vaccinations. All donors were Caucasian adults living in Nashville, Tennessee, USA. CD4+ T cells were enriched by magnetic negative selection, after which naive cells were positively selected on CD45RA and the negative fraction was taken as the memory subset. Blood was obtained by leukapheresis, after which PBMCs were separated by Ficoll-Histopaque density gradient centrifugation and cryopreserved in liquid nitrogen vapor phase. Analytical flow cytometry was used to check the purity and quantity of every magnetically sorted T cell population. From each sorted fraction, genomic DNA was isolated and quantified by UV absorbance on a Nanodrop 2000c. Of note for this clone: It lacks a known antigen. Per-nucleotide qualities are absent, and no much larger clonotype sits a single base away.

Study-wide conclusions, independent of this receptor: Pairwise subsampling indicated that sequencing depth was expected to affect the degree of clonotype sharing among donors. Sampling was restricted to blood, and TCR repertoires in tissue are likely to differ from TCR repertoires in blood. Higher generation probabilities were observed for clonotypes shared by all four sorted-subset donors than for non-shared clonotypes. The small number of donors limited the genetic and exposure-history diversity represented. Naive subsets generally had larger estimated clonotype richness than memory subsets. Even with the large sequencing depth, rarefaction of the sorted-subset datasets indicated that sequencing was incomplete. Sharing across several donors was observed for about 4.8% of naive CD4, less than 4% of naive CD8, about 2.5% of memory CD4, and about 0.4% of memory CD8 clonotypes.

V and J are truncated by 4 bases and 2 bases respectively, leaving an intervening sequence of 21 bases. The CDR3 covers 17 residues, taking in both the cysteine and the phenylalanine. Just CDR3 DNA is preserved here, 51 bases in frame from base 1. CDR1 and CDR2 were assigned from the germline V gene as MDHEN and SYDVKM. This receptor was obtained from a man younger than 30 in good health. Some clones in this sample may be carry-over from other donors' samples. The sequencing sample was made of memory CD4+ T cells from PBMCs. Sample cell subset or site, as interpreted from the label and publication: CD45RA-negative fraction. Recombination joined TRBV28 with TRBJ2-7; no D gene is confidently identified. The sequence in DNA is TGTGCCAGCAGTTCCAATATCGGCACGTACTCGACCTACGAGCAGTACTTC. It codes for CASSSNIGTYSTYEQYF.